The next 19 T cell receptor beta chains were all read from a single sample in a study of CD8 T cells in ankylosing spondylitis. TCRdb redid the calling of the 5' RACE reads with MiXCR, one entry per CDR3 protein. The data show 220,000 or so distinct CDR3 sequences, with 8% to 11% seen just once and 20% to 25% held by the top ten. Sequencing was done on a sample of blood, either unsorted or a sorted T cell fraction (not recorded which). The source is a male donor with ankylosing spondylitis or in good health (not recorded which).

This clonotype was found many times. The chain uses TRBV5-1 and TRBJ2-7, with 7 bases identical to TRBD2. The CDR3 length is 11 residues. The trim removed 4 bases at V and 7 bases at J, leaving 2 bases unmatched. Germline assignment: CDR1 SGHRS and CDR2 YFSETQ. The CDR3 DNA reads TGCGCCAGCAGCGCGGGGGAAGAGCAGTACTTC. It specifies CASSAGEEQYF.

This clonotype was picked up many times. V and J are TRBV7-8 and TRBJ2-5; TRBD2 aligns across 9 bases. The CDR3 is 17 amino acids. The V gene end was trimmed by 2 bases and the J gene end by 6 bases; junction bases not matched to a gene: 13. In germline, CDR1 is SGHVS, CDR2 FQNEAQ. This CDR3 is CASSLTAGRGGAQTQYF. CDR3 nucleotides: TGTGCCAGCAGCTTAACAGCAGGGCGCGGGGGGGCGCAGACCCAGTACTTC.

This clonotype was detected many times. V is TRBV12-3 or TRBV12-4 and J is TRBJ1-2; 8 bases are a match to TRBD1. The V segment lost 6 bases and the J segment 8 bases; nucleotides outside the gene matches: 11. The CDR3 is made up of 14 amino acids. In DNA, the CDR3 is TGTGCCAGCAGACCTTCGACAGGGGTTGGAGGCTACACCTTC. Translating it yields CASRPSTGVGGYTF.

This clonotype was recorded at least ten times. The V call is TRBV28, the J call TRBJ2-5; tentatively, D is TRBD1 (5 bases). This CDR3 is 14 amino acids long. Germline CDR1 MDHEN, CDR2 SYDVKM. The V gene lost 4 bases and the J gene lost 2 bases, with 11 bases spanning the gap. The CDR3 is CASSSGADQETQYF. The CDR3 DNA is TGTGCCAGCAGTTCTGGGGCCGATCAAGAGACCCAGTACTTC.

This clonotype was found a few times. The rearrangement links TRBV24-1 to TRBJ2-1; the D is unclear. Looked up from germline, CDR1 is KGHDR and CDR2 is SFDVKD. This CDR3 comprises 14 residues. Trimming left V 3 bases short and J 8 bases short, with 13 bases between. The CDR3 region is CATSDPGLGDEQFF. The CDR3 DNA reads TGTGCCACCAGTGATCCCGGGCTTGGGGATGAGCAGTTCTTC.

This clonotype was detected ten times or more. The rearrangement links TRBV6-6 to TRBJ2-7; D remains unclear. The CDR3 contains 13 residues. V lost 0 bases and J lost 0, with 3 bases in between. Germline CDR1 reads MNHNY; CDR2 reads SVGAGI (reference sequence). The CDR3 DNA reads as TGTGCCAGCAGTTACTCCGACTCCTACGAGCAGTACTTC. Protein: CASSYSDSYEQYF.

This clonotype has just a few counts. CDR3 DNA sequence: TGCAGCGTTCAGGGGTTCAACACCGGGGAGCTGTTTTTT. This sequence encodes CSVQGFNTGELFF. The rearrangement links TRBV29-1 to TRBJ2-2; perhaps TRBD1 as D (6 bases). Germline CDR1 and CDR2: SQVTM and ANQGSEA. V was shortened by 5 bases and J by 2 bases, with 9 bases between the two germline ends. The CDR3 loop spans 13 amino acids.

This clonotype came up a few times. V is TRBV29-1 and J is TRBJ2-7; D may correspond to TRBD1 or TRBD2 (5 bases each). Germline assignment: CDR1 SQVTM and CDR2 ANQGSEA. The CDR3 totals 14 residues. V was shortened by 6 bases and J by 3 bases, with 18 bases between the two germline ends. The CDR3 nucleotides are TGCAGCGTAGAATGGGACGGACAAGACTACGAGCAGTACTTC. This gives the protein CSVEWDGQDYEQYF.

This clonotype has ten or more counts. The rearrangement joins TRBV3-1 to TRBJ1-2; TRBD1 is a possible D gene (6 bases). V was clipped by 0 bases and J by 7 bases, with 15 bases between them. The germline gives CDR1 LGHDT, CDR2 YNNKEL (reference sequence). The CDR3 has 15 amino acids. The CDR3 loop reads CASSQDSQGIGGYTF. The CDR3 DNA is TGTGCCAGCAGCCAAGATTCACAGGGAATCGGTGGCTACACCTTC.

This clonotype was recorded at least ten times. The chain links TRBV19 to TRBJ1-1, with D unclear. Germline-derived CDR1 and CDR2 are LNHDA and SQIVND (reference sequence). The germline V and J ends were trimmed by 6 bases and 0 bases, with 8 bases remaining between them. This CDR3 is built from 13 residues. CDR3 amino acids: CASSQQMNTEAFF. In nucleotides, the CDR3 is TGTGCCAGTAGCCAACAGATGAACACTGAAGCTTTCTTT.

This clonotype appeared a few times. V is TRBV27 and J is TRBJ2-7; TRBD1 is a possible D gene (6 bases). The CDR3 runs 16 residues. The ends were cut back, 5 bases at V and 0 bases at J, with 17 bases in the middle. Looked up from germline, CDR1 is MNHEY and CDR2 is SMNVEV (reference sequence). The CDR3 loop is CASSRRDIKSSYEQYF. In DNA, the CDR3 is TGTGCCAGCAGTCGCCGGGACATAAAGAGCTCCTACGAGCAGTACTTC.

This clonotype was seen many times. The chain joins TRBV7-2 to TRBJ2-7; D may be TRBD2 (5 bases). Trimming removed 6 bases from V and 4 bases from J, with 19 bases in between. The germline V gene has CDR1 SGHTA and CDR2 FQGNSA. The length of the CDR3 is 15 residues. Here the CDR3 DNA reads TGTGCCAGCAGTCAGGTGGAGTCGGGGTTGTACGAGCAGTACTTC. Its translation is CASSQVESGLYEQYF.

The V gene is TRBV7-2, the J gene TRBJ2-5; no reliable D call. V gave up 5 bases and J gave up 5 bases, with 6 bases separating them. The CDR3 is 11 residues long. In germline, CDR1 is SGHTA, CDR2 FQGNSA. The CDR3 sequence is CASSPAETQYF. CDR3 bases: TGTGCCAGCAGCCCCGCGGAGACCCAGTACTTC.

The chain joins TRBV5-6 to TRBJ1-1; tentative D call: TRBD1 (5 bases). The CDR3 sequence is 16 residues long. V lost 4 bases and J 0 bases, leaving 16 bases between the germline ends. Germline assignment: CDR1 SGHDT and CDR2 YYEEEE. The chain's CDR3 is CASSPTGRRLNTEAFF. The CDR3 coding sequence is TGTGCCAGCAGCCCAACAGGCAGGAGGTTGAACACTGAAGCTTTCTTT.

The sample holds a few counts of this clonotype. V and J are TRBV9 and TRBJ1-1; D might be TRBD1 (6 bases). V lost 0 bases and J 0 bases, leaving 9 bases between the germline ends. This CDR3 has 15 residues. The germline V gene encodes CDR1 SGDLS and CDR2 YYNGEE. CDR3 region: CASSVEDRVNTEAFF. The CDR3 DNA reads TGTGCCAGCAGCGTAGAGGACAGAGTGAACACTGAAGCTTTCTTT.

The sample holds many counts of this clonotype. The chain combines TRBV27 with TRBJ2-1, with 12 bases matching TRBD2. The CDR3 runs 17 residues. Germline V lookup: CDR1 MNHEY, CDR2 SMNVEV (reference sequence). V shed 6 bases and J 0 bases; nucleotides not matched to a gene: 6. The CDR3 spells CASSLAGGPGSYNEQFF. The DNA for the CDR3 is TGTGCCAGCAGCCTAGCGGGGGGGCCGGGCTCCTACAATGAGCAGTTCTTC.

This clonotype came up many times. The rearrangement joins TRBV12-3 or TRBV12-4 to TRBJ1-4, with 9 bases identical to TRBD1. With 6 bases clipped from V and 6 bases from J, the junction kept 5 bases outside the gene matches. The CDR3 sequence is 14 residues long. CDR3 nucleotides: TGTGCCAGCAGCCCGGGACAGGGAGATGAAAAACTGTTTTTT. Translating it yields CASSPGQGDEKLFF.

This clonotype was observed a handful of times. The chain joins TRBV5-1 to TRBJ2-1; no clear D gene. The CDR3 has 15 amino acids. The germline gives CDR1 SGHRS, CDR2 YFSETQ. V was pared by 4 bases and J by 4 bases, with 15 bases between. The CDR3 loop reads CASSPLTGNYNEQFF. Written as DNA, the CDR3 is TGCGCCAGCAGCCCGCTGACCGGAAATTACAATGAGCAGTTCTTC. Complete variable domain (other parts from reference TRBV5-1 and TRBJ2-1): KAGVTQTPRYLIKTRGQQVTLSCSPISGHRSVSWYQQTPGQGLQFLFEYFSETQRNKGNFPGRFSGRQFSNSRSEMNVSTLELGDSALYLCASSPLTGNYNEQFFGPGTRLTVL.

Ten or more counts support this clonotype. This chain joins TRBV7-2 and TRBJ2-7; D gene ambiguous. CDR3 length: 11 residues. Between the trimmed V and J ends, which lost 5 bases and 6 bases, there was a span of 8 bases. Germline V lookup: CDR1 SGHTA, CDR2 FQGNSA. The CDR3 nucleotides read TGTGCCAGCAGCATCTGGGGCGAGCAGTACTTC. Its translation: CASSIWGEQYF.